A single T cell receptor beta chain is shown here with its context. Antigen specificity is unknown. This entry comes from a study of persistence of HIV-infected CD4 T cells. Whole-study context: Median time on suppressive ART was about eight years. Blood samples, up to about 200 mL, came from multiple time points, except a couple of leukapheresis donors sampled once.

CDR1 is SGHVS, CDR2 FQNEAQ, per germline. The length of the CDR3 is 14 residues. J lost 8 bases, V lost 5 bases, and 7 bases had no gene match. General observations from the study: Compared with CD3/CD28-stimulated cells, CMV- and Gag-responding cells showed lower TCRbeta richness.

Overlapping HIV-1 Gag 15-mer peptides at around 0.91 ug per peptide per mL were used. Sorted nonresponding memory CD4+ T cells were CD40L-negative, CD69-negative, CD45RO-high. The libraries were made with immunoSEQ version 4 in survey mode. Genomic DNA was diluted to around 9.3 ng/uL, up to 1 ug per sample. Profiled with immunoSEQ multiplex PCR; TCRdb holds only in-frame clones, not every one. The sample yields approximately 36,000 clones, under 90% seen once. The chain couples TRBV7-8 to TRBJ2-1; 9 bases are shared with TRBD2. The source material was cultured CD4+ T cells from PBMCs, sampled from a patient who received antiretroviral therapy. The source of this sequence is an adult with HIV. The donor label of this sample is uncertain. The CDR3 is CASSGGLAGDEQFF. The DNA for the CDR3 is TGTGCCAGCAGCGGAGGATTAGCGGGGGATGAGCAGTTCTTC.